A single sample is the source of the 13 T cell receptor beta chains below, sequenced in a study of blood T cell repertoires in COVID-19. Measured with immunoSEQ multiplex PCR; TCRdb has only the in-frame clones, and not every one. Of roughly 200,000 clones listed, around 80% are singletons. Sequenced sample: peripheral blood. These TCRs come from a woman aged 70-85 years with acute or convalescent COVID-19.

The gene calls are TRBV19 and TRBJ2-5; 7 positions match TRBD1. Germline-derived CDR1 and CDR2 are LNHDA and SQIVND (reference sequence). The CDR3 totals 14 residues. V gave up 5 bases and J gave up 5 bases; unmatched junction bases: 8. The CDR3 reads CASSPETGLETQYF. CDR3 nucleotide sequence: TGTGCCAGTAGTCCCGAGACAGGGTTGGAGACCCAGTACTTC.

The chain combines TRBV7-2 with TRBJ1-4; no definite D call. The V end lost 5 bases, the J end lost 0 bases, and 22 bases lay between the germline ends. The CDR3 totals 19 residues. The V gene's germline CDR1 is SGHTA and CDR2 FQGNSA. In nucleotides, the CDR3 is TGTGCCAGCAGCCCTCCCCAAGCCGACTATTATCCAACTAATGAAAAACTGTTTTTT. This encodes CASSPPQADYYPTNEKLFF.

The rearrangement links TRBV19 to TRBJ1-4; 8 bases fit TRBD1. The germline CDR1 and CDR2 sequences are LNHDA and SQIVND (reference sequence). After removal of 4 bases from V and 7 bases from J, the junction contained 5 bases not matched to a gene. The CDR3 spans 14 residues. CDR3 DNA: TGTGCCAGTAGTACGGACAGGGTAACTGAAAAACTGTTTTTT. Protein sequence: CASSTDRVTEKLFF. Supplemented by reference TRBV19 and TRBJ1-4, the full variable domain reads DGGITQSPKYLFRKEGQNVTLSCEQNLNHDAMYWYRQDPGQGLRLIYYSQIVNDFQKGDIAEGYSVSREKKESFPLTVTSAQKNPTAFYLCASSTDRVTEKLFFGSGTQLSVL.

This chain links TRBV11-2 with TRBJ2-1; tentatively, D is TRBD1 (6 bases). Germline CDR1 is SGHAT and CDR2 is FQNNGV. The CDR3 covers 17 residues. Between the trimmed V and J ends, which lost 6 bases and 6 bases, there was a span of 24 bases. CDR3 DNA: TGTGCCAGCAGACGATTGAGAGCGGAGACAGGTACCAATGAGCAGTTCTTC. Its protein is CASRRLRAETGTNEQFF.

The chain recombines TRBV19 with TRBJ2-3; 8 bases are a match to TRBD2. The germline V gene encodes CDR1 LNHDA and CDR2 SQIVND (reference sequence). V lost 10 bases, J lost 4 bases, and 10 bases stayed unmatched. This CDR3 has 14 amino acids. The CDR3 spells CATTPGRGPDTQYF. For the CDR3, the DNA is TGTGCCACCACCCCCGGGAGGGGACCAGATACGCAGTATTTT.

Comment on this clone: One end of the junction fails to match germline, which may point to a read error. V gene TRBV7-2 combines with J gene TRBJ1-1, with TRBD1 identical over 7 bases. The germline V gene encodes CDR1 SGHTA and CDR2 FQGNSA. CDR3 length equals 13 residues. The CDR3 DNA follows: TGTGCCAGCAGCTTAGACAGGGGTATACTAAGAGGCTTT. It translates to CASSLDRGILRGF.

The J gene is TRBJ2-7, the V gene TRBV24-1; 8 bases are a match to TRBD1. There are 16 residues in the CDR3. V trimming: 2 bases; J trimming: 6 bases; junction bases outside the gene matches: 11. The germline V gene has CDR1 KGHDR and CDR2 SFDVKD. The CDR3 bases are TGTGCCACCAGTGATTCCCGGACAGGGCCCATCCCCGAGCAGTACTTC. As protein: CATSDSRTGPIPEQYF.

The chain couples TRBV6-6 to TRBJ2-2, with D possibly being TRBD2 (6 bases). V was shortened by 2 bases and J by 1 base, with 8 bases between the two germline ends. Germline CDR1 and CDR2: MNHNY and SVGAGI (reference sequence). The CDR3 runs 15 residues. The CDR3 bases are TGTGCCAGCAGTTACGGGCGGGAGAACACCGGGGAGCTGTTTTTT. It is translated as CASSYGRENTGELFF.

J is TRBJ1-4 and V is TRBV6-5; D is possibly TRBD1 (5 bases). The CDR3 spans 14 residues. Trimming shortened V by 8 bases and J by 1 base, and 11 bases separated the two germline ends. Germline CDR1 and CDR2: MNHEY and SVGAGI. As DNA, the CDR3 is TGTGCCAGCCATCAAAGGGGAACTAATGAAAAACTGTTTTTT. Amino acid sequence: CASHQRGTNEKLFF.

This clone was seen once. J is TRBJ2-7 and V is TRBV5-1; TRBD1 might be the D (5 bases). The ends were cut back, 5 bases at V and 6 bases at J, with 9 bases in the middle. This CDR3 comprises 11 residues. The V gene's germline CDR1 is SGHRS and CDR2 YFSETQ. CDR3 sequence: CASSPGREQYF. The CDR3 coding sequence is TGCGCCAGCAGTCCAGGGCGCGAGCAGTACTTC.

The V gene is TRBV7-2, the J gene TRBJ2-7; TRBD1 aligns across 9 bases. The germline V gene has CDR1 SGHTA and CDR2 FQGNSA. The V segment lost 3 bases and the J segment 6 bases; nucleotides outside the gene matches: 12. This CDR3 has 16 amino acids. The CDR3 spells CASSFVSPGQGFEQYF. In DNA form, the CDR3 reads TGTGCCAGCAGCTTCGTCTCTCCGGGACAGGGTTTCGAGCAGTACTTC.

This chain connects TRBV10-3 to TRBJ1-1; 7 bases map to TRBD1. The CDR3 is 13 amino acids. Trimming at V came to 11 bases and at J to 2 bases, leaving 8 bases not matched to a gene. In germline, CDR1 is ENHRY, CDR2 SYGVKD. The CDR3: CAVSGTANTEAFF. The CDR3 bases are TGTGCCGTATCCGGGACAGCAAACACTGAAGCTTTCTTT.

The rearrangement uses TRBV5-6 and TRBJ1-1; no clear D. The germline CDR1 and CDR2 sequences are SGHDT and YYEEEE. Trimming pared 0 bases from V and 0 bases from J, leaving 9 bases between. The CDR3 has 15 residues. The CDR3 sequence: CASSLAPGLNTEAFF. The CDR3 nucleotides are TGTGCCAGCAGCTTGGCCCCGGGATTGAACACTGAAGCTTTCTTT.